The sample holds many counts of the clone carrying this TCR beta chain. V shed 5 bases, J shed 2 bases, and the junction held 7 bases outside the gene matches. Germline CDR1 and CDR2: SEHNR and FQNEAQ (reference sequence). This CDR3 has 15 amino acids. This record belongs to a study of T cells in Graves' hyperthyroidism and ophthalmopathy. RNA transcripts yielded amplified TCR beta CDR3 regions. HTBI primers were employed in a first-round RT-PCR of the TCR CDR3. TCRdb reprocessed the multiplex PCR reads via MiXCR and lists one record per CDR3 protein. Counted here are 730,000 or so distinct CDR3 sequences, roughly 20% occurring once; the ten biggest clones make up 15% to 20%. Patients with uncontrolled infections, other autoimmune diseases, pregnancy or lactation were excluded.

The sample consisted of blood. The chain links TRBV7-9 to TRBJ2-3; TRBD2 matches at 7 bases. The receptor was derived from a woman in her forties or fifties with Graves' hyperthyroidism that later progressed to Graves' ophthalmopathy. The CDR3 sequence: CASSPRGGNTDTQYF. In DNA form, the CDR3 reads TGTGCCAGCAGCCCACGGGGAGGGAACACAGATACGCAGTATTTT.